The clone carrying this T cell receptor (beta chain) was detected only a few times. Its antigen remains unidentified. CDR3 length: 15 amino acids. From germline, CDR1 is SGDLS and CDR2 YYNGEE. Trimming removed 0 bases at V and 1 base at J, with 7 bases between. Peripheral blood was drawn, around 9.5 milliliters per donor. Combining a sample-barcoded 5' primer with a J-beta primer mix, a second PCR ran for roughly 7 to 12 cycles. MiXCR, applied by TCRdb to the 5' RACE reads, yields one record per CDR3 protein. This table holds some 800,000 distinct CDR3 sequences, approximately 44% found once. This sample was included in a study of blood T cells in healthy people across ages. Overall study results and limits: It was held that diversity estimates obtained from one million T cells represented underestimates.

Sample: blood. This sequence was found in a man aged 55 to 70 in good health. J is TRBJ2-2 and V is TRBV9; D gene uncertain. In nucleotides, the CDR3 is TGTGCCAGCAGCGTAGCTTGGGAGAACACCGGGGAGCTGTTTTTT. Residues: CASSVAWENTGELFF. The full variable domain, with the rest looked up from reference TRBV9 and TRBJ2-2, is DSGVTQTPKHLITATGQRVTLRCSPRSGDLSVYWYQQSLDQGLQFLIQYYNGEERAKGNILERFSAQQFPDLHSELNLSSLELGDSALYFCASSVAWENTGELFFGEGSRLTVL.